Sequencing of this T cell receptor (beta chain) was carried out in a study of blood T cell repertoires in COVID-19. In the authors' methods: Amplification with reference gene primers provided the estimates of nucleated cell counts. The repertoire was sequenced with immunoSEQ multiplex PCR; TCRdb's copy has only in-frame clones and lacks some. That table is the source of V, J and clone size, and D and trimming were worked out from the DNA. The sample records about 180,000 clones, approximately 89% being singletons. Cohorts were based on clinical histories the participants reported. Material: PBMCs or T cells enriched from blood (not recorded which). The clonotype was recovered from a man aged 40-50 years who had recovered from COVID-19.

The CDR3 nucleotides are TGTGCCAGCAGCTCCTCCTTCCTAGCGGGAGTGGGGGATACGCAGTATTTT. Translated, it gives CASSSSFLAGVGDTQYF. The chain combines TRBV5-8 with TRBJ2-3, with 10 bases matching TRBD2. CDR1 SGHTS and CDR2 YDEGEE come from the germline V gene. The CDR3 is 17 residues long. V gave up 3 bases and J gave up 6 bases; unmatched junction bases: 13.